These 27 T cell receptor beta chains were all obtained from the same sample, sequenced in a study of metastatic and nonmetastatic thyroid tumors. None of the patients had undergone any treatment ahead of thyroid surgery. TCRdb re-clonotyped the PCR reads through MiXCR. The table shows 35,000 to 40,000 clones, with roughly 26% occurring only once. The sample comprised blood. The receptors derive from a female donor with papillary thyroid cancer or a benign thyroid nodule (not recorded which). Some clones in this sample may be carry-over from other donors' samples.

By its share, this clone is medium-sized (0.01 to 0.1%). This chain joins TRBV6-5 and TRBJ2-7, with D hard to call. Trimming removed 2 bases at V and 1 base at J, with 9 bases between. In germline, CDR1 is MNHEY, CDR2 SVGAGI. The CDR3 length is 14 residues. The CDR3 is CASSYPGASYEQYF. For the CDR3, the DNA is TGTGCCAGCAGTTACCCGGGTGCATCCTACGAGCAGTACTTC.

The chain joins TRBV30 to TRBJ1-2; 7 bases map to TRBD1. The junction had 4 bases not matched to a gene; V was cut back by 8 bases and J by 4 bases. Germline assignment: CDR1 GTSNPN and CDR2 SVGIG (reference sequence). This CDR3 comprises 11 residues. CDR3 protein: CARGQVYGYTF. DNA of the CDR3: TGTGCCCGAGGACAGGTCTATGGCTACACCTTC.

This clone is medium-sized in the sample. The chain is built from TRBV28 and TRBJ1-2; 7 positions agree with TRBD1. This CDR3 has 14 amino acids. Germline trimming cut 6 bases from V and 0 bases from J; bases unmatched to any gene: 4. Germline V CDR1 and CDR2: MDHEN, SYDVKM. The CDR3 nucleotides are TGTGCCAGCAGCTGGGACAGTCCTAACTATGGCTACACCTTC. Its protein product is CASSWDSPNYGYTF.

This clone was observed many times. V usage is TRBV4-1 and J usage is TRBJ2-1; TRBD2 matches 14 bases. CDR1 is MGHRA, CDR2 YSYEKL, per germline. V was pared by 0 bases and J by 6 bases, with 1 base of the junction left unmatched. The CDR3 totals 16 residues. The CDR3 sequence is CASSQETSGRGNEQFF. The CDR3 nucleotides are TGCGCCAGCAGCCAAGAGACTAGCGGGAGGGGCAATGAGCAGTTCTTC.

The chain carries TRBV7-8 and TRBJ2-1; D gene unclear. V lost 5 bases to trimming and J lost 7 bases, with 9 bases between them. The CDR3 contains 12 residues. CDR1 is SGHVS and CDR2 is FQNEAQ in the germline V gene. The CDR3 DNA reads TGTGCCAGCAGCGCCACGGGTAATGAGCAGTTCTTC. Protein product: CASSATGNEQFF.

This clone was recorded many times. CDR3: CATGQGEVDIQYF. The CDR3 DNA is TGTGCCACCGGACAGGGTGAGGTAGACATTCAGTACTTC. The chain uses TRBV3-1 and TRBJ2-4; 8 nucleotides align to TRBD1. The CDR3 contains 13 residues. The V gene end was trimmed by 10 bases and the J gene end by 8 bases; junction bases not matched to a gene: 10. Germline V gene data show CDR1 as LGHDT and CDR2 as YNNKEL (reference sequence).

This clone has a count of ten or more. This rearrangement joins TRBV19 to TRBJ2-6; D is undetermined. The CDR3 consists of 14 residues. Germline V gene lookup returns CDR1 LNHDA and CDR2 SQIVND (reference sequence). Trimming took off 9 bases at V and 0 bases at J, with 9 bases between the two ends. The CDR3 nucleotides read TGTGCCAGCCTAGAGAGCTCTGGGGCCAACGTCCTGACTTTC. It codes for CASLESSGANVLTF.

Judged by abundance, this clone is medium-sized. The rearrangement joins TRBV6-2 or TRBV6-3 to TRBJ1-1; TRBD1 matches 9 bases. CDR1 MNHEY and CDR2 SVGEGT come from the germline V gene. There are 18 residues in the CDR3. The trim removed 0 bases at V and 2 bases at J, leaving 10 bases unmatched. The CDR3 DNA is TGTGCCAGCAGTTACTCGACATTCCGGACAGGGGAAAACACTGAAGCTTTCTTT. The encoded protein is CASSYSTFRTGENTEAFF.

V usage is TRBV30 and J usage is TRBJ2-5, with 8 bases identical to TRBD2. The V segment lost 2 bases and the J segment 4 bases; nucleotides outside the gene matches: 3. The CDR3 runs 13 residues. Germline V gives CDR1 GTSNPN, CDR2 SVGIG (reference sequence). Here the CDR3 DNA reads TGTGCCTGGAGTCGGAGCGGGGGAGAGACCCAGTACTTC. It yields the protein CAWSRSGGETQYF.

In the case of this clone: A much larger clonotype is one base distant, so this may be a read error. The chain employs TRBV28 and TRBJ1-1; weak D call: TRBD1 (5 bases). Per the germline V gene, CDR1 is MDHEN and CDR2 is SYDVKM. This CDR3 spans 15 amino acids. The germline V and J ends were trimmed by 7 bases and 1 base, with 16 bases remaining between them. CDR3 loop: CASNNPRGGNTEAFF. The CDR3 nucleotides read TGTGCCAGCAATAACCCCCGTGGGGGGAACACTGAAGCTTTCTTT.

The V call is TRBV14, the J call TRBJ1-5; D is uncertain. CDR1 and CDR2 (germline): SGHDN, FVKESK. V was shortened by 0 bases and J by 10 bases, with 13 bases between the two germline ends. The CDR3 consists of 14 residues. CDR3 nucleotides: TGTGCCAGCAGCCAAGACAGGAGCTCGGGACCCCAGCATTTT. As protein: CASSQDRSSGPQHF.

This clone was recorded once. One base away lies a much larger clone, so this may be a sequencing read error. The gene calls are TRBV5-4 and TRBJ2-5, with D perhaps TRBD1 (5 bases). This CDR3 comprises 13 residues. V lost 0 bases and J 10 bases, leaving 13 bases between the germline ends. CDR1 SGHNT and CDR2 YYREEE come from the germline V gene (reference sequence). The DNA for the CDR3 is TGTGCCAGCAGCTTGGATCGACAGAGTGTCCAGTACTTC. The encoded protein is CASSLDRQSVQYF.

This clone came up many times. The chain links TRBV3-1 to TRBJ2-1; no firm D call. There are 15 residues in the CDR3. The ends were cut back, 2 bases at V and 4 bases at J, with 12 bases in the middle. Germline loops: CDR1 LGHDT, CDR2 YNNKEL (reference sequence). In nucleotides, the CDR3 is TGTGCCAGCAGCCAATCAAGCTTTGTGTACAATGAGCAGTTCTTC. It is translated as CASSQSSFVYNEQFF.

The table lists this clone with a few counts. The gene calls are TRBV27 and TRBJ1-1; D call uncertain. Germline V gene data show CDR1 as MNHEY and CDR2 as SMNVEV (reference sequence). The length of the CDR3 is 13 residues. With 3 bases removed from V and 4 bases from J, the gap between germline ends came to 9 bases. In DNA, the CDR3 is TGTGCCAGCAGTTTGGGGTGGCGCACTGAAGCTTTCTTT. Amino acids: CASSLGWRTEAFF.

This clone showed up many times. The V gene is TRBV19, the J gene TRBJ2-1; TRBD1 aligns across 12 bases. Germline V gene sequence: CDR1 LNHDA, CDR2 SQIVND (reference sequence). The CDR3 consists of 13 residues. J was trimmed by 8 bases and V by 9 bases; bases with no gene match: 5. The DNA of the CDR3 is TGTGCCAGCCTCGGGACAGGGGGCGATGAGCAGTTCTTC. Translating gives CASLGTGGDEQFF.

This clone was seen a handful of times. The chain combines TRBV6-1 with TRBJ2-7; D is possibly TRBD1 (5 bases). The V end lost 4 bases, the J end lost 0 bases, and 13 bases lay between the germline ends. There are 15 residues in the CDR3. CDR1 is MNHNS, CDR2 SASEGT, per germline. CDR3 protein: CASSVQAESSYEQYV. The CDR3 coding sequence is TGTGCCAGCAGTGTACAGGCGGAAAGCTCCTACGAGCAGTACGTC.

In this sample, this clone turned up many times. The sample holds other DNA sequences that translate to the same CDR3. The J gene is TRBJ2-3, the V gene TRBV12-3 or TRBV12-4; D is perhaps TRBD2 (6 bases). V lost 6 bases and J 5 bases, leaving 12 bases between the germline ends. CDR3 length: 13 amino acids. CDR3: CASSPAGGDTQYF. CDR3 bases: TGTGCCAGCAGCCCAGCCGGGGGAGATACGCAGTATTTT.

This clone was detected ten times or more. Here the CDR3 DNA reads TGTGCCTGGAGTTACCGGGGCAATCAGCCCCAGCATTTT. Amino acid sequence: CAWSYRGNQPQHF. The chain recombines TRBV30 with TRBJ1-5; D not resolved. CDR3 size: 13 residues. The V gene lost 2 bases and the J gene lost 2 bases, with 7 bases spanning the gap. Germline CDR1 is GTSNPN and CDR2 is SVGIG (reference sequence).

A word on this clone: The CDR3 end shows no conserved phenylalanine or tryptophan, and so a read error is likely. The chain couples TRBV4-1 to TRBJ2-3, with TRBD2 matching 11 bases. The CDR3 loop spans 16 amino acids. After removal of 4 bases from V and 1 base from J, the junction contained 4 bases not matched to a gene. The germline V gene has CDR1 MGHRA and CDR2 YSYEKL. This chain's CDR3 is CASSLIAGGCTDTQYL. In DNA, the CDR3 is TGCGCCAGCAGCCTAATAGCGGGAGGGTGCACAGATACGCAGTATCTT.

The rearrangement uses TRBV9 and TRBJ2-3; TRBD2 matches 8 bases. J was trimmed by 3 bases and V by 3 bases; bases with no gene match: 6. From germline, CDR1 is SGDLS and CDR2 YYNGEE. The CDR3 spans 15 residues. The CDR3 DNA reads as TGTGCCAGCAGCGAGGGACTAGTGGGTACAGATACGCAGTATTTT. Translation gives CASSEGLVGTDTQYF.

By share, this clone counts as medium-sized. CDR3 amino acids: CASSFRGRELFF. DNA for the CDR3: TGTGCCAGCAGTTTCAGGGGGCGGGAGCTGTTTTTT. The chain carries TRBV12-3 or TRBV12-4 and TRBJ2-2; 8 nucleotides align to TRBD1. The CDR3 runs 12 residues. Trimming removed 3 bases from V and 9 bases from J; junction bases left unmatched: 0.

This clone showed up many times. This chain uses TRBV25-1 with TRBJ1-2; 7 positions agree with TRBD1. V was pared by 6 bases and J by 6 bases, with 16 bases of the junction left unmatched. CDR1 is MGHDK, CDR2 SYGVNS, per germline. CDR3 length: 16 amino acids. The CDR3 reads CASSPLGGTAPHGYTF. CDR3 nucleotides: TGTGCCAGCAGCCCCTTGGGGGGGACAGCCCCCCATGGCTACACCTTC.

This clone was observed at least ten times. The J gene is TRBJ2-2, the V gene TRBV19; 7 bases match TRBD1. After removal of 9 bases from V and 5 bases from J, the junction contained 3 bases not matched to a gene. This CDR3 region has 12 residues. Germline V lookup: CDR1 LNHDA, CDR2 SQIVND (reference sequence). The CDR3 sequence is CASYRGTGELFF. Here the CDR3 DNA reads TGTGCCAGCTACAGGGGAACCGGGGAGCTGTTTTTT.

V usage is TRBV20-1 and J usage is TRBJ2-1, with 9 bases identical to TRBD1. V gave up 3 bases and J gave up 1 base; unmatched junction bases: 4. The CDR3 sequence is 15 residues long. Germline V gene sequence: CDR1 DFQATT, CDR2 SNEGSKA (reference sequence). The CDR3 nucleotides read TGCAGTGCTAGTGACAGGGGGAAATCCTACAATGAGCAGTTCTTC. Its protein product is CSASDRGKSYNEQFF.

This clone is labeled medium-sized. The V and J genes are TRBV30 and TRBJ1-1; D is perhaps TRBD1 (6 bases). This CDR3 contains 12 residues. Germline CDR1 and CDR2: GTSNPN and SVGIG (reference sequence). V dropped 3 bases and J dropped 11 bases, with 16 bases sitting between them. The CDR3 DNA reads TGTGCCTGGAGGTATGGGGGCGCAGGGGCTTTCTTT. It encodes CAWRYGGAGAFF.

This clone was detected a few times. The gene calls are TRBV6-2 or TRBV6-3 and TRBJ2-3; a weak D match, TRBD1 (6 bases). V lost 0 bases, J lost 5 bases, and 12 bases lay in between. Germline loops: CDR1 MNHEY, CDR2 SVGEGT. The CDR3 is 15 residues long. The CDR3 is CASSYSRGFGDTQYF. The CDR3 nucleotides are TGTGCCAGCAGTTACTCGAGGGGGTTCGGAGATACGCAGTATTTT.

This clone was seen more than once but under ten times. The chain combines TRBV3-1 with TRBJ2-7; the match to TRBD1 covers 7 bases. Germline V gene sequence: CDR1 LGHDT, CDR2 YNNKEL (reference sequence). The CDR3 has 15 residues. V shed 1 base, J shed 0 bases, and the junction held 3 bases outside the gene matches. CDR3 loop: CASSQGAGGSYEQYF. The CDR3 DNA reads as TGTGCCAGCAGCCAAGGGGCAGGGGGCTCCTACGAGCAGTACTTC.